These 13 T cell receptor beta chains share one sample of origin, sequenced in a study of T cell repertoires in cytomegalovirus infection. TCRdb used MiXCR to reprocess the reads, holding one entry per CDR3 protein. The sample yields 830,000 or so distinct CDR3 sequences, over 25% seen once. The antigens of these receptors remain unknown. The sequences come from cultured CD8+ T cells from PBMCs, collected from culture after CMV antigen stimulation. The receptors come from a human donor in good health (CMV status not recorded). Some clones in this sample may be carry-over from other donors' samples.

The gene calls are TRBV28 and TRBJ2-7, with D possibly being TRBD1 (6 bases). Per the germline V gene, CDR1 is MDHEN and CDR2 is SYDVKM. The CDR3 is 12 residues long. The germline V and J ends were trimmed by 6 bases and 8 bases, with 14 bases remaining between them. CDR3 bases: TGTGCCAGCAGCCCCGGGACACCTAAGCAGTACGTC. Protein product: CASSPGTPKQYV.

This clonotype was seen repeatedly, ten times or more. The rearrangement links TRBV29-1 to TRBJ2-1, with a tentative D call TRBD1 (5 bases). From germline, CDR1 is SQVTM and CDR2 ANQGSEA. The length of the CDR3 is 18 residues. The ends were cut back, 7 bases at V and 0 bases at J, with 25 bases in the middle. CDR3 DNA sequence: TGCAGCGCCGAGGATTGGGCGGAAGGGGCAACCTCCTACAATGAGCAGTTCTTC. This codes for CSAEDWAEGATSYNEQFF.

The V and J genes are TRBV7-9 and TRBJ2-1, with 7 bases fitting TRBD2. The ends lost 2 bases at V and 0 bases at J; junction bases unmatched: 4. This CDR3 region has 16 residues. Germline loops: CDR1 SEHNR, CDR2 FQNEAQ (reference sequence). CDR3 amino acids: CASSLTRGSSYNEQFF. CDR3 DNA sequence: TGTGCCAGCAGCTTAACGCGGGGGAGCTCCTACAATGAGCAGTTCTTC.

About this clonotype itself: This may be a read error: a much more frequent sequence differs by one nucleotide. J is TRBJ1-2 and V is TRBV6-1, with D possibly matching TRBD1 (6 bases). The CDR3 contains 17 residues. The V and J ends lost 3 bases and 2 bases respectively, with 19 bases between them. Germline V gives CDR1 MNHNS, CDR2 SASEGT. In DNA, the CDR3 is TGTGCCAGCAGTGATCCCTTCCAAGGGGGGAAGAACTATGGCTACACCTTC. It encodes CASSDPFQGGKNYGYTF.

The chain has TRBV6-2 or TRBV6-3 and TRBJ2-7; D remains unclear. The V end lost 2 bases, the J end lost 2 bases, and 7 bases lay between the germline ends. The CDR3 extends over 13 amino acids. CDR1 MNHEY and CDR2 SVGEGT come from the germline V gene. This CDR3 is CASSYQDPYEQYV. As DNA, the CDR3 is TGTGCCAGCAGTTACCAGGATCCCTACGAGCAGTACGTC.

In this sample, this clonotype turned up many times. The CDR3 sequence: CASSPYGTSGVLSSGANVLTF. In nucleotides, the CDR3 is TGTGCCAGCAGCCCATACGGGACTAGCGGGGTCCTCAGCTCTGGGGCCAACGTCCTGACTTTC. V and J are TRBV7-2 and TRBJ2-6; TRBD2 agrees at 13 bases. Germline trimming cut 5 bases from V and 0 bases from J; bases unmatched to any gene: 13. Germline V gives CDR1 SGHTA, CDR2 FQGNSA. The CDR3 is made up of 21 amino acids.

V and J are TRBV12-3 or TRBV12-4 and TRBJ1-1, with D tentatively TRBD1 (5 bases). V dropped 4 bases and J dropped 1 base, with 19 bases sitting between them. This CDR3 is built from 17 residues. CDR3 amino acids: CASSSWDWPWRNTEAFF. The CDR3 DNA follows: TGTGCCAGCAGTTCTTGGGACTGGCCTTGGAGGAACACTGAAGCTTTCTTT.

The rearrangement links TRBV7-9 to TRBJ1-1; 7 nucleotides align to TRBD1. The J segment lost 5 bases and the V segment lost 4 bases, leaving 10 bases of the junction unmatched. The CDR3 covers 15 residues. The germline gives CDR1 SEHNR, CDR2 FQNEAQ (reference sequence). The CDR3 is CASSSTRQGLTEAFF. The CDR3 DNA reads TGTGCCAGCAGCTCTACCCGACAGGGCTTAACTGAAGCTTTCTTT. Based on the CDR3 plus reference TRBV7-9 and TRBJ1-1, the full variable domain is DTGVSQNPRHKITKRGQNVTFRCDPISEHNRLYWYRQTLGQGPEFLTYFQNEAQLEKSRLLSDRFSAERPKGSFSTLEIQRTEQGDSAMYLCASSSTRQGLTEAFFGQGTRLTVV.

This chain joins TRBV7-6 and TRBJ1-4, with D unclear. Germline assignment: CDR1 SGHVS and CDR2 FNYEAQ. Deletions cut 7 bases from V and 2 bases from J, with 8 bases between. The CDR3 extends over 13 amino acids. This chain's CDR3 is CASTLRTNEKLFF. In DNA, the CDR3 is TGTGCCAGCACCCTTCGGACTAATGAAAAACTGTTTTTT.

CDR3: CATSIAGGPYNEQFF. DNA of the CDR3: TGTGCCACCTCGATAGCGGGGGGGCCCTACAATGAGCAGTTCTTC. V and J are TRBV15 and TRBJ2-1; the match to TRBD2 covers 11 bases. The CDR3 is 15 residues long. The germline V gene encodes CDR1 LNHNV and CDR2 YYDKDF (reference sequence). V shed 8 bases and J 2 bases; nucleotides not matched to a gene: 5.

This clonotype turned up a few times. This chain joins TRBV6-1 and TRBJ2-7; D is ambiguous. The germline CDR1 and CDR2 sequences are MNHNS and SASEGT. The CDR3 length is 11 residues. Trimming took 8 bases from V and 1 from J, leaving 6 bases between them. CDR3 nucleotides: TGTGCCAGCCCGTCGTCCTACGAGCAGTACTTC. It encodes CASPSSYEQYF.

This clonotype was seen a handful of times. CDR3 in amino acids: CASRPGGLYNEQFF. The CDR3 coding sequence is TGTGCCAGTAGACCCGGGGGGCTATACAATGAGCAGTTCTTC. This chain uses TRBV19 with TRBJ2-1, with D tentatively TRBD2 (7 bases). Germline CDR1 and CDR2: LNHDA and SQIVND (reference sequence). The CDR3 length is 14 residues. V lost 6 bases and J 4 bases, leaving 13 bases between the germline ends. Using reference TRBV19 and TRBJ2-1 for the parts outside the CDR3, the full variable domain is DGGITQSPKYLFRKEGQNVTLSCEQNLNHDAMYWYRQDPGQGLRLIYYSQIVNDFQKGDIAEGYSVSREKKESFPLTVTSAQKNPTAFYLCASRPGGLYNEQFFGPGTRLTVL.

This clonotype was picked up many times. The chain carries TRBV7-8 and TRBJ2-1; D remains unclear. Looked up from germline, CDR1 is SGHVS and CDR2 is FQNEAQ. The CDR3 covers 13 residues. The ends were cut back, 1 base at V and 3 bases at J, with 4 bases in the middle. In DNA, the CDR3 is TGTGCCAGCAGCTTAGGGTACTACAATGAGCAGTTCTTC. This translates into CASSLGYYNEQFF.